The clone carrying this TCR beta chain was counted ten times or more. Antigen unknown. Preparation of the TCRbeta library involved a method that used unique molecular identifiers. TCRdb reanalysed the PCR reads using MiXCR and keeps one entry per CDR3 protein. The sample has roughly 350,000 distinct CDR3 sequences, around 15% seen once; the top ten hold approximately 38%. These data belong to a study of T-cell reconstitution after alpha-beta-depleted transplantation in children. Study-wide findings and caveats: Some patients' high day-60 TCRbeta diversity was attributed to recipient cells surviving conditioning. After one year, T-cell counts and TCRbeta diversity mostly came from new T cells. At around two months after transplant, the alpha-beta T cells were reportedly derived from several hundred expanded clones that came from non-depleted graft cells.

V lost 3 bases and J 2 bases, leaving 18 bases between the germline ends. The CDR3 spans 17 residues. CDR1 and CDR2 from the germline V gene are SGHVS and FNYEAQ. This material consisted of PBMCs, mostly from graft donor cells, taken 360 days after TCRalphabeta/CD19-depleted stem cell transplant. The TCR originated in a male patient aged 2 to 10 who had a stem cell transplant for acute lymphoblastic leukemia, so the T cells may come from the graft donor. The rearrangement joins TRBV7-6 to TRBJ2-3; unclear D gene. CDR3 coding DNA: TGTGCCAGCAGCTTTCGCAGCAAGTGGGAATACACAGATACGCAGTATTTT. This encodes CASSFRSKWEYTDTQYF. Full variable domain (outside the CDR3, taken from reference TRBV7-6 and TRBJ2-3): GAGVSQSPRYKVTKRGQDVALRCDPISGHVSLYWYRQALGQGPEFLTYFNYEAQQDKSGLPNDRFSAERPEGSISTLTIQRTEQRDSAMYRCASSFRSKWEYTDTQYFGPGTRLTVL.